Given below is one TCR beta chain in context. Its antigen is not identified. The data originate from a study of vaccination and CD4 T cells after COVID-19. Study background: Two of the convalescents were Hispanic, and convalescents were six males and four females. No peptide, an HIV-1 Nef pool, or a CEFX pool was what each control culture received. Points from the study as a whole: Convalescent patients displayed a median about 90% of reactive clones emerging only post-vaccination.

Cultured CD4+ T-cell DNA underwent Oncomine TCR Beta short-read sequencing. TCRdb called the PCR reads again in MiXCR, with one record for every CDR3 protein. The sample records 15,000 or so distinct CDR3 sequences, about 50% being singletons. Germline V gene lookup returns CDR1 DFQATT and CDR2 SNEGSKA (reference sequence). Trimming shortened V by 0 bases and J by 9 bases, and 15 bases separated the two germline ends. The CDR3 is made up of 13 amino acids. Specified treatment: approximately nine-day PBMC culture with coronavirus spike peptide pools or control peptides (ViraFEST assay). The J gene is TRBJ2-7, the V gene TRBV20-1; D tentatively reads TRBD1 or TRBD2 (5 bases each). This clonotype was sampled from a human donor who had recovered from COVID-19. The specimen sequenced was CD4+ T cells from blood, cultured in vitro. The CDR3 reads CSAREGEGPWQYF. CDR3 DNA: TGCAGTGCTAGAGAGGGGGAAGGCCCCTGGCAGTACTTC.